This TCR beta chain is from a study of cytomegalovirus exposure and HLA in healthy donors. The CDR3 is 13 amino acids. V gave up 3 bases and J gave up 1 base, with 9 bases separating them. Germline CDR1 GTSNPN, CDR2 SVGIG (reference sequence). The PCR made use of 60 Vbeta and 13 Jbeta primers. This table comes from immunoSEQ multiplex PCR, and its TCRdb copy is limited to in-frame clones, with some not included. Of around 170,000 clones in the sample, 75% to 90% were seen once. The table lists this clone with a count of one. The genes are TRBV30 and TRBJ1-1, with D possibly matching TRBD1 (5 bases). This TCR derives from a man aged 40-55 years in good health and CMV-seropositive. The sample taken for sequencing was PBMCs. CDR3 in DNA: TGTGCCTGGAGCAGGGTCCCGAACACTGAAGCTTTCTTT. Translating it yields CAWSRVPNTEAFF.